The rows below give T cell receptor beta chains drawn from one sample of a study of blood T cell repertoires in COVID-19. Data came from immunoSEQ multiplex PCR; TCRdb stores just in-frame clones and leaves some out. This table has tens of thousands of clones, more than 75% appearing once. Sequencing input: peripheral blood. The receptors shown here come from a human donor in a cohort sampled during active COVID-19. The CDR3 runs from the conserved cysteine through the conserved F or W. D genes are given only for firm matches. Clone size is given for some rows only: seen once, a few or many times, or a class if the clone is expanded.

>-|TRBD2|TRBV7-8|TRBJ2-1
TGTGCCAGCAGCTTCACGGGACTAGCGGGAAACGATGAGCAGTTCTTC
CASSFTGLAGNDEQFF
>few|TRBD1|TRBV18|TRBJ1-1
TGTGCCAGCTCACCCGGGACAGGGGGTGACACTGAAGCTTTCTTT
CASSPGTGGDTEAFF
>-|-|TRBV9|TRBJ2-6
TGTGCCAGCAGGGAGACGGGCTCTGGGGCCAACGTCCTGACTTTC
CASRETGSGANVLTF
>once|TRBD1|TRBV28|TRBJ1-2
TGTGCCAGCACGGGGACAGGGGGTGGCTACACCTTC
CASTGTGGGYTF
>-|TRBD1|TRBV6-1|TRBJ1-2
TGTGCCAGCAGTGAGATCACAGGGGGCAACTATGGCTACACCTTC
CASSEITGGNYGYTF
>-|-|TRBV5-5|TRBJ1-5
TGTGCCAGCAGCCCCTCGGCCCCAGGGGGCAATCAGCCCCAGCATTTT
CASSPSAPGGNQPQHF
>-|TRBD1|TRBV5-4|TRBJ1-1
TGTGCCAGCAGCAGAGGACAGGGAGGCGCTGAAGCTTTCTTT
CASSRGQGGAEAFF
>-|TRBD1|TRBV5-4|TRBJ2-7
TGTGCCAGCAGCTTGGTACAGGGACAGGGGTACGAGCAGTACTTC
CASSLVQGQGYEQYF
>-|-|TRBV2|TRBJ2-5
TGTGCCAGCAGACCCACTAGCTATGAGACCCAGTACTTC
CASRPTSYETQYF
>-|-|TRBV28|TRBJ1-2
TGTGCCAGCAGGATTACAGGAGCCTATGGCTACACCTTC
CASRITGAYGYTF
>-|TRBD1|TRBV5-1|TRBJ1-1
TGCGCCAGCAGCTTAGGACAGGGAGTAACTGAAGCTTTCTTT
CASSLGQGVTEAFF
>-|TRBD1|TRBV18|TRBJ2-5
TGTGCCAGCTCACCGGGACAGGGTACGGAGACCCAGTACTTC
CASSPGQGTETQYF
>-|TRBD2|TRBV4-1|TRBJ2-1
TGCGCCAGCAGCTCACGGACTAGCGGGGCCTACAATGAGCAGTTCTTC
CASSSRTSGAYNEQFF
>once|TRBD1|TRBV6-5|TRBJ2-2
TGTGCCAGCAGTTACAGGGGGCGCACCGGGGAGCTGTTTTTT
CASSYRGRTGELFF
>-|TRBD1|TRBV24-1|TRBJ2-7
TGTGTCACCCCCCGCCTTGGACAGGGTCCCTACGAGCAGTACTTC
CVTPRLGQGPYEQYF
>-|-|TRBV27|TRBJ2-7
TGTGCCAGCAGTTTATCGAAGGGGTCCACCCCTTACCCCGAGCAGTACTTC
CASSLSKGSTPYPEQYF
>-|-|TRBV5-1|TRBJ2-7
TGCGCCAGCAGCCCTCGGGGGGCAGGGACGCTCGAGCAGTACTTC
CASSPRGAGTLEQYF
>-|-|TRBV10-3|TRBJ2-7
TGTGCCATCAGCCTCCAGGGGTCCTCTGAGGACGAGCAGTACTTC
CAISLQGSSEDEQYF
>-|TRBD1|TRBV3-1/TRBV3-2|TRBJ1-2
TGTGCCAGCAGCGGGACAGGGGGTCGCGGCTACACCTTC
CASSGTGGRGYTF
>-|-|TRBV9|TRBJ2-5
TGTGCCAGCAGCGTCGGGTTAGGGAGGCAGTACCAAGAGACCCAGTACTTC
CASSVGLGRQYQETQYF